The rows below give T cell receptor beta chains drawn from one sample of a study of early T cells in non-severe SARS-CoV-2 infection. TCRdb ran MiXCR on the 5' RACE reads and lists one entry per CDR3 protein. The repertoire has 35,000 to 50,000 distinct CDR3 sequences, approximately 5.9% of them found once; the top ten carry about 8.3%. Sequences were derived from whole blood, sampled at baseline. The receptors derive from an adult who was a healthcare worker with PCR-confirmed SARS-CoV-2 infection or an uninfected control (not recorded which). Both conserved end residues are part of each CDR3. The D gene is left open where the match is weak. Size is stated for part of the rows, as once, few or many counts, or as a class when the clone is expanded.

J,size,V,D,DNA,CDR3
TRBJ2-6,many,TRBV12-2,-,TGTGCAAGTCGCTTAGAAGGTGACATGAGCTCTGGGGCCAACGTCCTGACTTTC,CASRLEGDMSSGANVLTF
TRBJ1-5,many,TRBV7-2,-,TGTGCCAGCAGCCCTCAGGCGGGACTAAATAGCAATCAGCCCCAGCATTTT,CASSPQAGLNSNQPQHF
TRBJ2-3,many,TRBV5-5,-,TGTGCCAGCAGCCGACTGGACCCAGTTGATACGCAGTATTTT,CASSRLDPVDTQYF
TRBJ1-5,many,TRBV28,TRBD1,TGTGCCAGCAGTCTAGGACAGGGGGTTTCGAGCAATCAGCCCCAGCATTTT,CASSLGQGVSSNQPQHF
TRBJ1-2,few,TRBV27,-,TGTGCCAGCAGAATGTCAGGGGCGGGTGGCTACACCTTC,CASRMSGAGGYTF
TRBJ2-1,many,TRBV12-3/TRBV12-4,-,TGTGCCAGCAGTTTAGTCCTCAGGGCTAGAGCTGACTACAATGAGCAGTTCTTC,CASSLVLRARADYNEQFF
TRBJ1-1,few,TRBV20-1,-,TGCAGTGCTAACAGACAGGCGGGCACTGAAGCTTTCTTT,CSANRQAGTEAFF
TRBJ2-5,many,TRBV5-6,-,TGTGCCAGCAGCTTGGTGGGTCCCCAGTACTTC,CASSLVGPQYF
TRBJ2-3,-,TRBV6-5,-,TGTGCCAGCAGTCAGACGGACGAATATACGCAGTATTTT,CASSQTDEYTQYF
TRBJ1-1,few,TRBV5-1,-,TGCGCCAGCAGCTTCGCAACGGGGAACACTGAAGCTTTCTTT,CASSFATGNTEAFF
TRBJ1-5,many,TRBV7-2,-,TGTGCCAGCAGCTTACGGGACGGCAATCAGCCCCAGCATTTT,CASSLRDGNQPQHF
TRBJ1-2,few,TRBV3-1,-,TGTGTCAGCAGCCGATTACAGGTTGTAGATGGCTACACCTTC,CVSSRLQVVDGYTF
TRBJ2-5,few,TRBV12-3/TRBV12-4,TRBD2,TGTGCCAGCAGTTTGCGGGGGACGGGCGAGACCCAGTACTTC,CASSLRGTGETQYF
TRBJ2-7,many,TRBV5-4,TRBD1,TGTGCCATCCGAAGGGACAGCACCTACGAGCAGTACTTC,CAIRRDSTYEQYF